Described below is a single TCR beta chain sequence and its context. Its matching antigen is unknown. Only in-frame clones appear in the TCRdb table, and some are missing; sequencing was by immunoSEQ multiplex PCR. The sample records a few thousand clones, roughly 84% being singletons. Trimming removed 5 bases from V and 14 bases from J, with 19 bases in between. Germline V gene lookup returns CDR1 SGHTA and CDR2 FQGNSA. This CDR3 has 13 amino acids. The data were obtained in a study of circulating and synovial CD4+ cells in juvenile arthritis. Findings and caveats of the study: These repertoires were less diverse than bulk blood CD4 repertoires. These blood cells shared more CDR3 sequences with synovium than bulk blood.

The sample consisted of CD4+ T cells from synovial fluid. The source of this sequence is a human donor with juvenile idiopathic arthritis. The rearrangement links TRBV7-2 to TRBJ2-1; D is possibly TRBD2 (6 bases). Written as DNA, the CDR3 is TGTGCCAGCAGCCTCCCGACACTGAAGCGGGAGTTCTTC. Translating it yields CASSLPTLKREFF.